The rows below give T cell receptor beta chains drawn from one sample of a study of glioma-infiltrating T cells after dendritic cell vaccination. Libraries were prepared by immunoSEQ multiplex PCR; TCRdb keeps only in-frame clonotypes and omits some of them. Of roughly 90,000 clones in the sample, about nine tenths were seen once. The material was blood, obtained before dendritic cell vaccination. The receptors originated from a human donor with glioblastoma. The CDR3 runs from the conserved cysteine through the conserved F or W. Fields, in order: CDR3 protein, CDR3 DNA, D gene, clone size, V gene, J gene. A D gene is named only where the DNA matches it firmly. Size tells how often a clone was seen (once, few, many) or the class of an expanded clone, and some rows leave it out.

CDR3 protein: CASSVVSGAEQYF; CDR3 DNA: TGTGCCAGCAGCGTAGTTAGTGGGGCCGAGCAGTACTTC; D gene: NA; clone size: NA; V gene: TRBV9; J gene: TRBJ2-7
CDR3 protein: CASSAGLAGPYEQYF; CDR3 DNA: TGTGCCAGCAGTGCCGGACTAGCGGGCCCGTACGAGCAGTACTTC; D gene: TRBD2; clone size: NA; V gene: TRBV6-6; J gene: TRBJ2-7
CDR3 protein: CASSGTDKNIQYF; CDR3 DNA: TGCGCCAGCAGCGGGACAGACAAAAACATTCAGTACTTC; D gene: TRBD1; clone size: NA; V gene: TRBV5-1; J gene: TRBJ2-4
CDR3 protein: CASSPRQGGNQPQHF; CDR3 DNA: TGTGCCAGCAGTCCCCGACAGGGGGGCAATCAGCCCCAGCATTTT; D gene: TRBD1; clone size: NA; V gene: TRBV28; J gene: TRBJ1-5
CDR3 protein: CASSVGGLYGYTF; CDR3 DNA: TGTGCCAGCAGTGTTGGCGGACTATATGGCTACACCTTC; D gene: NA; clone size: NA; V gene: TRBV2; J gene: TRBJ1-2
CDR3 protein: CASSKMGQLNTEAFF; CDR3 DNA: TGTGCCAGCAGTAAGATGGGACAGCTGAACACTGAAGCTTTCTTT; D gene: TRBD1; clone size: NA; V gene: TRBV27; J gene: TRBJ1-1
CDR3 protein: CASSEPGQGSYEQYF; CDR3 DNA: TGCGCCAGCAGTGAGCCGGGACAGGGCTCCTACGAGCAGTACTTC; D gene: TRBD1; clone size: once; V gene: TRBV10-1; J gene: TRBJ2-7
CDR3 protein: CASSASQAGGSYEQYF; CDR3 DNA: TGTGCCAGCAGCGCCTCCCAAGCGGGGGGCTCCTACGAGCAGTACTTC; D gene: TRBD2; clone size: NA; V gene: TRBV7-6; J gene: TRBJ2-7
CDR3 protein: CAWSAGGPRETQYF; CDR3 DNA: TGTGCCTGGAGTGCGGGAGGGCCCCGAGAGACCCAGTACTTC; D gene: TRBD2; clone size: NA; V gene: TRBV30; J gene: TRBJ2-5
CDR3 protein: CASSQAFPPQETQYF; CDR3 DNA: TGTGCCAGCAGCCAGGCGTTTCCCCCGCAAGAGACCCAGTACTTC; D gene: NA; clone size: NA; V gene: TRBV7-9; J gene: TRBJ2-5
CDR3 protein: CASREQGTLGEKLFF; CDR3 DNA: TGTGCCAGCAGAGAACAGGGCACGTTAGGAGAAAAACTGTTTTTT; D gene: NA; clone size: NA; V gene: TRBV6-1; J gene: TRBJ1-4
CDR3 protein: CASNPGGLNTEAFF; CDR3 DNA: TGTGCCAGCAATCCAGGGGGCCTGAACACTGAAGCTTTCTTT; D gene: TRBD1; clone size: NA; V gene: TRBV19; J gene: TRBJ1-1
CDR3 protein: CASSYSGPLGGNEQFF; CDR3 DNA: TGTGCCAGCAGTTACTCGGGGCCTCTAGGTGGTAATGAGCAGTTCTTC; D gene: NA; clone size: NA; V gene: TRBV6-5; J gene: TRBJ2-1
CDR3 protein: CASSQETGGGRNEQFF; CDR3 DNA: TGCGCCAGCAGCCAAGAGACGGGGGGAGGGAGAAATGAGCAGTTCTTC; D gene: TRBD2; clone size: NA; V gene: TRBV4-3; J gene: TRBJ2-1
CDR3 protein: CASSIARDTQETQYF; CDR3 DNA: TGTGCCAGTAGTATAGCGAGGGACACCCAAGAGACCCAGTACTTC; D gene: NA; clone size: NA; V gene: TRBV19; J gene: TRBJ2-5
CDR3 protein: CASSEEVWQAYEQYF; CDR3 DNA: TGTGCCAGCAGTGAAGAAGTATGGCAGGCCTACGAGCAGTACTTC; D gene: NA; clone size: NA; V gene: TRBV6-1; J gene: TRBJ2-7
CDR3 protein: CASSLWGGRTYEQYF; CDR3 DNA: TGTGCCAGCAGCTTGTGGGGGGGCAGGACCTACGAGCAGTACTTC; D gene: NA; clone size: NA; V gene: TRBV5-4; J gene: TRBJ2-7
CDR3 protein: CASSPNFVSSNYEQYF; CDR3 DNA: TGTGCCAGCAGCCCGAATTTTGTTAGCAGCAACTACGAGCAGTACTTC; D gene: NA; clone size: NA; V gene: TRBV7-2; J gene: TRBJ2-7
CDR3 protein: CASSSLGTDTQYF; CDR3 DNA: TGTGCCAGCAGCTCGCTAGGCACAGATACGCAGTATTTT; D gene: NA; clone size: NA; V gene: TRBV7-6; J gene: TRBJ2-3
CDR3 protein: CASSIYPGGVDYGYTF; CDR3 DNA: TGTGCCAGTAGTATCTATCCAGGGGGAGTCGACTATGGCTACACCTTC; D gene: TRBD1; clone size: once; V gene: TRBV19; J gene: TRBJ1-2
CDR3 protein: CASSKDRGRQPQHF; CDR3 DNA: TGTGCCAGCAGTAAGGACAGGGGAAGACAGCCCCAGCATTTT; D gene: TRBD1; clone size: NA; V gene: TRBV6-6; J gene: TRBJ1-5
CDR3 protein: CASSLASNSWSYGYTF; CDR3 DNA: TGTGCCAGCAGCTTGGCATCAAATTCCTGGAGCTATGGCTACACCTTC; D gene: NA; clone size: NA; V gene: TRBV5-5; J gene: TRBJ1-2
CDR3 protein: CASSSQVSNQPQHF; CDR3 DNA: TGTGCCAGCAGCTCCCAGGTTTCCAATCAGCCCCAGCATTTT; D gene: NA; clone size: once; V gene: TRBV7-2; J gene: TRBJ1-5
CDR3 protein: CASSWDAGVNTGELFF; CDR3 DNA: TGTGCCAGCAGTTGGGATGCGGGGGTGAACACCGGGGAGCTGTTTTTT; D gene: TRBD2; clone size: NA; V gene: TRBV6-5; J gene: TRBJ2-2
CDR3 protein: CASSYSRTGGGYGYTF; CDR3 DNA: TGTGCCAGCAGTTACTCTCGGACAGGGGGCGGGTATGGCTACACCTTC; D gene: TRBD1; clone size: once; V gene: TRBV6-5; J gene: TRBJ1-2